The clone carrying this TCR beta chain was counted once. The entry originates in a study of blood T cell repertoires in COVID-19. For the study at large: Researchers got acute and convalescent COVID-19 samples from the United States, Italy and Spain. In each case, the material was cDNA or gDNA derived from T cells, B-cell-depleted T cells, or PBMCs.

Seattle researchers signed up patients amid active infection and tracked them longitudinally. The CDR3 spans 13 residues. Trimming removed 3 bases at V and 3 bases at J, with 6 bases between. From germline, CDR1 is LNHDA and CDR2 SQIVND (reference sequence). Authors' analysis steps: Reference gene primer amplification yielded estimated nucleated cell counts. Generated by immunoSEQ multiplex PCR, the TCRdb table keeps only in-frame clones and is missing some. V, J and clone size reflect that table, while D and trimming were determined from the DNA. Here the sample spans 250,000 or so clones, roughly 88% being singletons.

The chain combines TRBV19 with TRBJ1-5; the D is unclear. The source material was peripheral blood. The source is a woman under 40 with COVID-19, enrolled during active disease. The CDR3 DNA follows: TGTGCCAGTAGTATGCAGTTCAATCAGCCCCAGCATTTT. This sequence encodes CASSMQFNQPQHF.